The present TCR beta chain was sequenced within a study of siplizumab effects on memory and regulatory T cells. Trimming cost V 4 bases and J 0 bases, with 12 bases left between them. Germline V gene data show CDR1 as GTSNPN and CDR2 as SVGIG (reference sequence). CDR3 length: 15 residues. The data were produced by immunoSEQ multiplex PCR, yet TCRdb's version contains in-frame clones alone and is incomplete. This sample has around 97,000 clones, with about 94% found just once. Sequenced material: non-Treg CD4+ T cells sorted from blood. The TCR sequence derives from a human donor in good health. The chain combines TRBV30 with TRBJ2-2; D is uncertain. The DNA of the CDR3 is TGTGCCTGGACGCTCGTAGGGACGAACACCGGGGAGCTGTTTTTT. Translating gives CAWTLVGTNTGELFF.